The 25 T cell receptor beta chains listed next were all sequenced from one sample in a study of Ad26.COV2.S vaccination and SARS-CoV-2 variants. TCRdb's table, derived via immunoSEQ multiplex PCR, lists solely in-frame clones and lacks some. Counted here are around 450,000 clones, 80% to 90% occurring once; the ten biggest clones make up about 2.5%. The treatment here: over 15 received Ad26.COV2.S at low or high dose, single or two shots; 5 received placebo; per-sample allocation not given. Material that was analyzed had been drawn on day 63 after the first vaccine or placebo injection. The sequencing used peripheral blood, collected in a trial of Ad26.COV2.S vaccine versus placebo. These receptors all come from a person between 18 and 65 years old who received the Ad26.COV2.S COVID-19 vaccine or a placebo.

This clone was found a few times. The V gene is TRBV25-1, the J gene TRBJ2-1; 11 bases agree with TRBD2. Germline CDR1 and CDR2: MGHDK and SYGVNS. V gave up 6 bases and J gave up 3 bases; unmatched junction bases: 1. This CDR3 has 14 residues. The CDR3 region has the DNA TGTGCCAGCAGGCTAGCGGGGGGCTACAATGAGCAGTTCTTC. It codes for CASRLAGGYNEQFF.

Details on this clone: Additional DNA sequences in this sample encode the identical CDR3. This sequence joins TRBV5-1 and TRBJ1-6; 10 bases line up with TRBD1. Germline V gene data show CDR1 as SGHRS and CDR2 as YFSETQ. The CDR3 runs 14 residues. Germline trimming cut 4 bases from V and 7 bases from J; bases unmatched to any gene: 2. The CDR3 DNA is TGCGCCAGCAGCAGGGACAGGGGAAATTCACCCCTCCACTTT. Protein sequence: CASSRDRGNSPLHF.

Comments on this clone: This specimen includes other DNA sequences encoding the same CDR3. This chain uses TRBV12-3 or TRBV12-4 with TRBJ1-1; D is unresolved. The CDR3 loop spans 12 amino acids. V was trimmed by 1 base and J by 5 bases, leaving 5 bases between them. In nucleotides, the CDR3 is TGTGCCAGCAGTTTAGAGGTAACTGAAGCTTTCTTT. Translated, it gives CASSLEVTEAFF.

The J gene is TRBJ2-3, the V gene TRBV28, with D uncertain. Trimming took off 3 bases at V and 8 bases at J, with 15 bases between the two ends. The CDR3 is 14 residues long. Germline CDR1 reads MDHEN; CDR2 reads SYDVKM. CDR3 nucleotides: TGTGCCAGCAGTTTTAGGACCGATTTGGTTACGCAGTATTTT. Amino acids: CASSFRTDLVTQYF.

CDR3: CASSYRERGLNTEAFF. In nucleotides, the CDR3 is TGTGCCAGCAGCTACAGGGAGCGGGGATTGAACACTGAAGCTTTCTTT. The rearrangement links TRBV7-9 to TRBJ1-1, with D maybe TRBD1 (6 bases). CDR1 and CDR2 from the germline V gene are SEHNR and FQNEAQ (reference sequence). The CDR3 extends over 16 amino acids. V was cut by 4 bases and J by 0 bases, with 15 bases left in between.

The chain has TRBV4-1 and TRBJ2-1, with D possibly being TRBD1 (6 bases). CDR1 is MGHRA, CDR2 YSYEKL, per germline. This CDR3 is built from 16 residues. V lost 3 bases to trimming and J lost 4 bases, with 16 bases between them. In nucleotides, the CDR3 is TGCGCCAGCAGCCACGCCCCGACAGGAGAATACAATGAGCAGTTCTTC. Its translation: CASSHAPTGEYNEQFF.

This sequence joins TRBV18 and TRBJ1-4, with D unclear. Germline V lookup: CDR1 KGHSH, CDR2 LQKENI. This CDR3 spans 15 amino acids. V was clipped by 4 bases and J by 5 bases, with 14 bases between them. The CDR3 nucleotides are TGTGCCAGCTCACTCAACGTGGGCGAAAATGAAAAACTGTTTTTT. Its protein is CASSLNVGENEKLFF.

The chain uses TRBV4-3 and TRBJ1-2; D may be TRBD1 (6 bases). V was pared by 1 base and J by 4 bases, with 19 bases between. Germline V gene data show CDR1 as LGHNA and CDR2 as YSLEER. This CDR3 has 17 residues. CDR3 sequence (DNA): TGCGCCAGCAGCCAAGTTTGGGATGAGCAGGGGACCTATGGCTACACCTTC. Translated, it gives CASSQVWDEQGTYGYTF.

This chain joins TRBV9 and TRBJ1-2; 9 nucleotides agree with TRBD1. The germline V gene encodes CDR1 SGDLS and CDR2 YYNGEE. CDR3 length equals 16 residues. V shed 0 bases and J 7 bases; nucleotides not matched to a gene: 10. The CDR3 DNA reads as TGTGCCAGCAGCGTAGGCCGGGACAGGGAGGGAGTTGGCTACACCTTC. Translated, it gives CASSVGRDREGVGYTF.

Written as DNA, the CDR3 is TGCGCCAGCAGCTTGGTTCTAGCGGACAATGAGCAGTTCTTC. It codes for CASSLVLADNEQFF. The V call is TRBV5-1, the J call TRBJ2-1; TRBD2 aligns across 7 bases. The V and J ends lost 0 bases and 5 bases, in that order; junction bases with no gene match: 2. CDR3 size: 14 residues. CDR1 is SGHRS and CDR2 is YFSETQ in the germline V gene.

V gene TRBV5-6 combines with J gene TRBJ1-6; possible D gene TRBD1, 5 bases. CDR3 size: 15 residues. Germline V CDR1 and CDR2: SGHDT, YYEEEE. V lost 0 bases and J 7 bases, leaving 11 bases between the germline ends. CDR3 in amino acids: CASSLGPGRNSPLHF. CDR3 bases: TGTGCCAGCAGCTTGGGCCCAGGGAGGAATTCACCCCTCCACTTT.

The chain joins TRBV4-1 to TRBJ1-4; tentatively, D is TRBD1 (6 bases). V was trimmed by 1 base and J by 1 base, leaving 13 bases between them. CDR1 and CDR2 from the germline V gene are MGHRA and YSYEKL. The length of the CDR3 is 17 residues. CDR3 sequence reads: CASSQVGLTGTNEKLFF. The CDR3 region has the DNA TGCGCCAGCAGCCAAGTAGGGTTGACAGGAACTAATGAAAAACTGTTTTTT.

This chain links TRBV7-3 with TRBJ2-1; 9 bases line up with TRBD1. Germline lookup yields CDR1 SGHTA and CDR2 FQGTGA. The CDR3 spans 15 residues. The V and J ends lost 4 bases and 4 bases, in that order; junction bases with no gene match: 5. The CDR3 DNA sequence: TGTGCCAGCAGCTCACCGGGACAGGGATACAATGAGCAGTTCTTC. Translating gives CASSSPGQGYNEQFF.

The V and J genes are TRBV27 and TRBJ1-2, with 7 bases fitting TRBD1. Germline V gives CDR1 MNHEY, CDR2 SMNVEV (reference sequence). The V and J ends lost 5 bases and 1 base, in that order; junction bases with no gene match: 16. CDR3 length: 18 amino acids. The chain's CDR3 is CASSVTGRSMRSNYGYTF. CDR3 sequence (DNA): TGTGCCAGCAGTGTGACAGGGCGGAGTATGAGAAGTAACTATGGCTACACCTTC.

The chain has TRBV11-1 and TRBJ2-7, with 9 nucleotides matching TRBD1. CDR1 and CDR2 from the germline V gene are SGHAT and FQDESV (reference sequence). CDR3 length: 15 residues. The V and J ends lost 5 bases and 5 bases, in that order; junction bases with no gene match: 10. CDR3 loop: CASSPERDRVHEQYF. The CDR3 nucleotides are TGTGCCAGCAGCCCCGAGAGGGACAGGGTCCACGAGCAGTACTTC.

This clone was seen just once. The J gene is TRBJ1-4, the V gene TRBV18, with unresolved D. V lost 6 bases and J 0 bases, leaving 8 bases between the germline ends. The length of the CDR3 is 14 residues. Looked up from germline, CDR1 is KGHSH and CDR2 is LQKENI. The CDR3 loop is CASSWATTNEKLFF. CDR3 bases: TGTGCCAGCTCCTGGGCCACAACTAATGAAAAACTGTTTTTT.

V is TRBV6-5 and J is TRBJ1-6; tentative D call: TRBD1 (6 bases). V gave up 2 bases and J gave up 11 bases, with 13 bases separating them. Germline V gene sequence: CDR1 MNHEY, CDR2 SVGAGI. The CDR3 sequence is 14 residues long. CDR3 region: CASSYREGVPPLHF. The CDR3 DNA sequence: TGTGCCAGCAGTTACCGTGAGGGGGTCCCACCCCTCCACTTT.

The CDR3 DNA is TGTGCCAGCAGTTTACCAGGGGGACCGATTATGGAGCAGTTCTTC. Protein product: CASSLPGGPIMEQFF. This chain uses TRBV28 with TRBJ2-1; 7 bases map to TRBD1. Germline CDR1 is MDHEN and CDR2 is SYDVKM. The V and J ends lost 2 bases and 10 bases, in that order; junction bases with no gene match: 11. This CDR3 comprises 15 residues.

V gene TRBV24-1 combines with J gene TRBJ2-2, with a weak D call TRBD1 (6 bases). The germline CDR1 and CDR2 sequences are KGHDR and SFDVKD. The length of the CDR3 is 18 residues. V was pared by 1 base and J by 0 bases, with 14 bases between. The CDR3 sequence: CATSDLGWGPPNTGELFF. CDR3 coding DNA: TGTGCCACCAGTGATTTAGGATGGGGGCCCCCGAACACCGGGGAGCTGTTTTTT.

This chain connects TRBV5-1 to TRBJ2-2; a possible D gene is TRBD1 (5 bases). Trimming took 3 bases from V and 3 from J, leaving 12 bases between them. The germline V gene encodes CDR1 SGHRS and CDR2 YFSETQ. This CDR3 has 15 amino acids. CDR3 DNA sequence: TGCGCCAGCAGCTACCCACAGGTGCACACCGGGGAGCTGTTTTTT. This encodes CASSYPQVHTGELFF.

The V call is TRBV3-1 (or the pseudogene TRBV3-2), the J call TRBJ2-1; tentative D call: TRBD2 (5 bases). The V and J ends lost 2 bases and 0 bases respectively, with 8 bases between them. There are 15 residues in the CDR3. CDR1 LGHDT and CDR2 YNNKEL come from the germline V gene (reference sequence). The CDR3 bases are TGTGCCAGCAGCCAATTCCGGGACTCCTACAATGAGCAGTTCTTC. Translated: CASSQFRDSYNEQFF.

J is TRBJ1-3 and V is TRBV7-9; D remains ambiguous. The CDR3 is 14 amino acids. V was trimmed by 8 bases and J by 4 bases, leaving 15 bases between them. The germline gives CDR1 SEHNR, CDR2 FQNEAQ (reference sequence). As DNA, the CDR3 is TGTGCCAGCTTTCGGACCGGCGGGGGAAACACCATATATTTT. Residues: CASFRTGGGNTIYF.

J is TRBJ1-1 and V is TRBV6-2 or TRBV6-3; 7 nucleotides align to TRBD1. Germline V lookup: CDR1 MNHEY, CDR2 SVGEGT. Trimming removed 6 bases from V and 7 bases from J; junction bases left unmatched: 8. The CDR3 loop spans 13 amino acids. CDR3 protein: CASSLRDSLEAFF. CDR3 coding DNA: TGTGCCAGCAGCCTCCGGGACAGCCTTGAAGCTTTCTTT.

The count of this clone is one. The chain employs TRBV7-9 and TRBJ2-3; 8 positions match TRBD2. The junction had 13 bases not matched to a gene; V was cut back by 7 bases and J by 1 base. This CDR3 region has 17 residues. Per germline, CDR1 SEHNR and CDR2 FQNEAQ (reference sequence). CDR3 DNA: TGTGCCAGCACCCCACGGGGGGGAGGGGCGGGCACAGATACGCAGTATTTT. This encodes CASTPRGGGAGTDTQYF. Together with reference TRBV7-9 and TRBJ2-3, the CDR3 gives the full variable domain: DTGVSQNPRHKITKRGQNVTFRCDPISEHNRLYWYRQTLGQGPEFLTYFQNEAQLEKSRLLSDRFSAERPKGSFSTLEIQRTEQGDSAMYLCASTPRGGGAGTDTQYFGPGTRLTVL.

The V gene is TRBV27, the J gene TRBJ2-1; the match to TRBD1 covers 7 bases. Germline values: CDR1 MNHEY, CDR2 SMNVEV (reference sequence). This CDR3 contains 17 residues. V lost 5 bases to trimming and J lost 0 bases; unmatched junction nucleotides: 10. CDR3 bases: TGTGCCAGCAGTAAATACAGGGGACAAAGCTCCTACAATGAGCAGTTCTTC. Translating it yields CASSKYRGQSSYNEQFF.